This T cell receptor beta chain emerged from a study of tumor and adjacent non-tumor tissue in lung cancer. About the research overall: There were roughly 11 adenocarcinoma, 2 squamous cell carcinoma and 1 small cell lung cancer cases.

About this clonotype: Its antigen is still unknown. At one end, the junction sequence differs from germline, possibly due to a read error.

No cell sorting was done before RNA was extracted from the tissue. General study points: Normal lung showed higher cumulative top 100 clone frequency than tumor.

TCRbeta libraries were built with three rounds of nested PCR, modified from ARM-PCR. A single record per CDR3 protein comes from TCRdb applying MiXCR to the multiplex PCR reads. The repertoire holds approximately 120,000 distinct CDR3 sequences, 75% seen once, with 30% to 45% in the top ten. The germline gives CDR1 SGHNT, CDR2 YYREEE (reference sequence). This CDR3 region has 17 residues. Specimen: lung tumor tissue. The chain combines TRBV5-4 with TRBJ2-5; the D gene is possibly TRBD2 (7 bases). The receptor comes from a woman aged 55-75 years with non-small cell lung cancer. CDR3 sequence reads: CASSLGGGGVGQEAQYF. The CDR3 DNA follows: TGTGCCAGCAGCTTGGGGGGAGGGGGAGTGGGCCAAGAGGCCCAGTACTTC.